A single sample gave rise to the 17 T cell receptor beta chains below, sequenced in a study of T cell responses to AZD1222 COVID-19 vaccine. Sequencing used immunoSEQ multiplex PCR; TCRdb keeps in-frame clones, though not all of them. This repertoire shows about 99,000 clones, more than 90% found once; its top ten account for approximately 11%. Source: peripheral blood, taken on day 0 of AZD1222 vaccination. Receptors originate from an adult in good health.

CDR3 amino acids: CASSLRGYEQYF. DNA of the CDR3: TGTGCCAGCAGCCTCCGGGGGTACGAGCAGTACTTC. The chain combines TRBV3-1 (or the pseudogene TRBV3-2) with TRBJ2-7; D perhaps matches TRBD2 (6 bases). CDR3 length: 12 residues. The ends were cut back, 4 bases at V and 4 bases at J, with 8 bases in the middle. Germline V gene sequence: CDR1 LGHDT, CDR2 YNNKEL (reference sequence).

This clone occurred once. The CDR3 bases are TGTGCCACCAGCAGAGATCCAGGCATCTCTGGGGCCAACGTCCTGACTTTC. As protein: CATSRDPGISGANVLTF. This chain joins TRBV15 and TRBJ2-6; D gene uncertain. Germline assignment: CDR1 LNHNV and CDR2 YYDKDF (reference sequence). This CDR3 is 17 amino acids long. Trimming removed 0 bases from V and 0 bases from J, with 9 bases in between.

This clone was seen just once. The chain joins TRBV30 to TRBJ1-1; D is perhaps TRBD1 (5 bases). V gave up 2 bases and J gave up 5 bases, with 15 bases separating them. Looked up from germline, CDR1 is GTSNPN and CDR2 is SVGIG (reference sequence). This CDR3 has 14 residues. The CDR3 loop reads CAWSPGQGETEAFF. As DNA, the CDR3 is TGTGCCTGGAGTCCTGGGCAGGGAGAAACTGAAGCTTTCTTT.

This rearrangement joins TRBV6-6 to TRBJ2-6; D is possibly TRBD1 (5 bases). This CDR3 has 16 amino acids. Germline CDR1 MNHNY, CDR2 SVGAGI (reference sequence). Trimming left V 2 bases short and J 0 bases short, with 8 bases between. In nucleotides, the CDR3 is TGTGCCAGCAGTTACCAGACAGCCTCTGGGGCCAACGTCCTGACTTTC. It codes for CASSYQTASGANVLTF.

The rearrangement uses TRBV10-1 and TRBJ1-5; 9 bases are shared with TRBD1. The CDR3 is 14 amino acids. Germline V CDR1 and CDR2: WNHNN, SYGVQD (reference sequence). V lost 7 bases, J lost 1 base, and 2 bases stayed unmatched. The CDR3 bases are TGCGCCAGCAATGGGACAGGGAGCAATCAGCCCCAGCATTTT. It translates to CASNGTGSNQPQHF.

This sequence joins TRBV18 and TRBJ2-5, with 7 positions matching TRBD1. The CDR3 has 13 residues. V lost 6 bases, J lost 4 bases, and 5 bases stayed unmatched. The germline V gene has CDR1 KGHSH and CDR2 LQKENI. CDR3 DNA: TGTGCCAGCTCCCAGGGACAGAGAGAGACCCAGTACTTC. Residues: CASSQGQRETQYF.

This rearrangement joins TRBV7-2 to TRBJ1-3; 7 positions agree with TRBD1. Germline lookup yields CDR1 SGHTA and CDR2 FQGNSA. V lost 7 bases and J lost 0; bases outside the gene matches: 6. The CDR3 covers 15 residues. CDR3 loop: CASTRQGASGNTIYF. The CDR3 nucleotides are TGTGCCAGCACTCGACAGGGAGCCTCTGGAAACACCATATATTTT.

The CDR3, as DNA: TGTGCCACCTCCCCTGGAAGCGGGCGAGCGAACACTGAAGCTTTCTTT. This codes for CATSPGSGRANTEAFF. This rearrangement joins TRBV19 to TRBJ1-1; D remains ambiguous. CDR1 is LNHDA and CDR2 is SQIVND in the germline V gene (reference sequence). This CDR3 is 16 amino acids long. The V end lost 10 bases, the J end lost 1 base, and 22 bases lay between the germline ends.

V is TRBV19 and J is TRBJ1-1, with unresolved D. The CDR3 runs to 13 residues. Germline V CDR1 and CDR2: LNHDA, SQIVND (reference sequence). The V and J ends lost 3 bases and 1 base respectively, with 6 bases between them. DNA of the CDR3: TGTGCCAGTAGTATCTCCAGGAACACTGAAGCTTTCTTT. Residues: CASSISRNTEAFF.

The chain carries TRBV7-2 and TRBJ2-7, with D tentatively TRBD1 (6 bases). Trimming cost V 1 base and J 5 bases, with 15 bases left between them. Germline V gene sequence: CDR1 SGHTA, CDR2 FQGNSA. The CDR3 is 15 amino acids. CDR3 DNA: TGTGCCAGCAGCTTAGTCGGCCAGGGGAGCCACGAGCAGTACTTC. Encoded protein: CASSLVGQGSHEQYF.

A single count supports this clone. The chain carries TRBV6-5 and TRBJ1-6; weak D call: TRBD1 (6 bases). The germline gives CDR1 MNHEY, CDR2 SVGAGI. The CDR3 runs to 15 residues. V was cut by 4 bases and J by 7 bases, with 14 bases left in between. The CDR3 is CASSSTGKGNSPLHF. The CDR3, as DNA: TGTGCCAGCAGTTCCACAGGGAAGGGGAATTCACCCCTCCACTTT.

The gene calls are TRBV20-1 and TRBJ1-6, with unresolved D. The CDR3 contains 16 residues. Germline CDR1 and CDR2: DFQATT and SNEGSKA (reference sequence). V lost 3 bases to trimming and J lost 8 bases, with 20 bases between them. The CDR3: CSASKGGFSPHSPLHF. The CDR3 nucleotides read TGCAGTGCTAGTAAAGGCGGGTTCTCTCCCCATTCACCCCTCCACTTT.

The chain recombines TRBV5-1 with TRBJ2-3; 9 bases match TRBD1. With V trimmed by 4 bases and J by 2 bases, 8 bases remained unmatched. This CDR3 is built from 16 residues. CDR1 and CDR2 from the germline V gene are SGHRS and YFSETQ. This CDR3 reads CASSLSGTGSTDTQYF. For the CDR3, the DNA is TGCGCCAGCAGCCTCTCCGGGACAGGGTCCACAGATACGCAGTATTTT.

Only one count was recorded for this clone. The genes are TRBV2 and TRBJ1-1; D is perhaps TRBD1 (6 bases). Germline V gene data show CDR1 as SNHLY and CDR2 as FYNNEI. CDR3 length equals 13 residues. Trimming stripped 4 bases from V and 6 bases from J, with 12 bases between. CDR3 sequence: CASSVGGLPEAFF. The CDR3 DNA reads TGTGCCAGCAGTGTTGGGGGGCTCCCTGAAGCTTTCTTT.

The chain links TRBV10-3 to TRBJ1-2, with TRBD1 identical over 9 bases. This CDR3 has 17 residues. CDR1 and CDR2 (germline): ENHRY, SYGVKD. V gave up 0 bases and J gave up 6 bases; unmatched junction bases: 11. The CDR3 DNA is TGTGCCATCAGTGAGTCGGGACAGGGCCTCAAACATGATGGCTACACCTTC. It encodes CAISESGQGLKHDGYTF.

The rearrangement links TRBV6-2 or TRBV6-3 to TRBJ2-7, with D maybe TRBD1 (5 bases). CDR1 MNHEY and CDR2 SVGEGT come from the germline V gene. Trimming took 5 bases from V and 2 from J, leaving 13 bases between them. The CDR3 contains 14 residues. CDR3 residues: CASSQRRVPYEQYF. In nucleotides, the CDR3 is TGTGCCAGCAGTCAACGCAGGGTACCCTACGAGCAGTACTTC.

V and J are TRBV5-4 and TRBJ2-5; 8 bases agree with TRBD2. The germline gives CDR1 SGHNT, CDR2 YYREEE (reference sequence). The CDR3 is made up of 16 amino acids. With V trimmed by 1 base and J by 1 base, 6 bases remained unmatched. The CDR3 protein is CASSLSSGKRQETQYF. In DNA, the CDR3 is TGTGCCAGCAGCTTGAGTAGCGGGAAGCGCCAAGAGACCCAGTACTTC.